The clone carrying this TCR beta chain was counted between two and nine times. Its antigen is currently unknown. The length of the CDR3 is 13 residues. Looked up from germline, CDR1 is SGDLS and CDR2 is YYNGEE. Trimming stripped 0 bases from V and 4 bases from J, with 5 bases between. These data are taken from a study of OX40 agonist ivuxolimab in advanced cancers. Study summary: Averaging 60 years in age, with a range of about 23 to 80, the cohort was about 83% male.

The protocol was immunoSEQ multiplex PCR, while the TCRdb copy is restricted to in-frame clones and leaves out a portion. This repertoire shows about 20,000 clones, around 79% found once; its top ten account for less than 20%. Study-wide results and caveats: The authors also found low normalized T-cell clonal expansion in some nonresponders.

The origin of this receptor is an adult with an advanced solid tumor such as melanoma, head and neck, liver or kidney cancer. The specimen comprised CD4+ or CD8+ T cells sorted from blood, sampled in a trial of the OX40 agonist ivuxolimab. This sequence joins TRBV9 and TRBJ2-4; D is undetermined. CDR3 residues: CASSVDPKNIQYF. CDR3 nucleotide sequence: TGTGCCAGCAGCGTAGACCCGAAAAACATTCAGTACTTC.